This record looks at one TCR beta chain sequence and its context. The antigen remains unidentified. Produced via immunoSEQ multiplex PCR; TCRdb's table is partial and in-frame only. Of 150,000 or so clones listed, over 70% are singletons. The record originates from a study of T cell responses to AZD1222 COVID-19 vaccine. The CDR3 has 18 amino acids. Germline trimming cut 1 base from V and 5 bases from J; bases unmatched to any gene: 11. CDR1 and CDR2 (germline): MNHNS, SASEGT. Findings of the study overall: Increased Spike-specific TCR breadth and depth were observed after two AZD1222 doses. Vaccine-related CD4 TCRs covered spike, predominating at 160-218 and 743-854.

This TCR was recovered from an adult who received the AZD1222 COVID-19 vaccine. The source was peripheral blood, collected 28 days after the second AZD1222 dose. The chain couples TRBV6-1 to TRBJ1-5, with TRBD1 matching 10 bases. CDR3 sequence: CASSEGQGAVRKDQPQHF. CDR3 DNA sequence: TGTGCCAGCAGTGAAGGACAGGGGGCGGTGCGGAAAGATCAGCCCCAGCATTTT.